Presented here are 5 T cell receptor beta chains from one specimen sequenced in a study of cytomegalovirus exposure and HLA in healthy donors. PCR employed 60 Vbeta and 13 Jbeta primers. The assay was immunoSEQ multiplex PCR, and TCRdb's table has in-frame clones only and misses some. Of over 110,000 clones listed, 70% to 85% are singletons. The sequencing input was PBMCs. These receptors came from a male donor in good health and CMV-seronegative.

The chain has TRBV5-5 and TRBJ1-1, with D unclear. The germline V gene has CDR1 SGHKS and CDR2 YYEKEE (reference sequence). The CDR3 spans 13 residues. Trimming shortened V by 1 base and J by 4 bases, and 8 bases separated the two germline ends. As DNA, the CDR3 is TGTGCCAGCAGCTTGCTTCCGGGCACTGAAGCTTTCTTT. Amino acids: CASSLLPGTEAFF.

This chain uses TRBV2 with TRBJ2-7, with 10 positions matching TRBD1. CDR1 and CDR2 (germline): SNHLY, FYNNEI. V lost 10 bases to trimming and J lost 4 bases; unmatched junction nucleotides: 10. This CDR3 has 14 amino acids. The CDR3 spells CATSGQGSMYEQYF. The CDR3 DNA reads TGTGCCACTTCGGGACAGGGGAGTATGTACGAGCAGTACTTC.

This chain joins TRBV13 and TRBJ2-7; 7 nucleotides line up with TRBD1. Trimming at V came to 5 bases and at J to 3 bases, leaving 7 bases not matched to a gene. The germline CDR1 and CDR2 sequences are PRHDT and FYEKMQ (reference sequence). CDR3 length: 14 amino acids. CDR3: CASSHNGQVYEQYF. In DNA form, the CDR3 reads TGTGCCAGCAGCCACAACGGACAGGTCTACGAGCAGTACTTC.

The chain joins TRBV19 to TRBJ1-6, with a weak D call TRBD1 (6 bases). The CDR3 has 18 amino acids. The germline V gene has CDR1 LNHDA and CDR2 SQIVND (reference sequence). Trimming removed 5 bases at V and 0 bases at J, with 17 bases between. The CDR3 here is CASSRQGTVNSYNSPLHF. CDR3 DNA sequence: TGTGCCAGTAGTCGGCAGGGGACGGTCAACTCCTATAATTCACCCCTCCACTTT.

This clone has only one observation. The chain employs TRBV11-2 and TRBJ2-3; the match to TRBD2 covers 7 bases. The CDR3 runs to 17 residues. CDR1 and CDR2 (germline): SGHAT, FQNNGV. V shed 4 bases and J 4 bases; nucleotides not matched to a gene: 14. CDR3: CASSSTGGGSGSDTQYF. The CDR3 DNA is TGTGCCAGCAGCTCTACAGGCGGGGGAAGTGGCTCAGATACGCAGTATTTT.